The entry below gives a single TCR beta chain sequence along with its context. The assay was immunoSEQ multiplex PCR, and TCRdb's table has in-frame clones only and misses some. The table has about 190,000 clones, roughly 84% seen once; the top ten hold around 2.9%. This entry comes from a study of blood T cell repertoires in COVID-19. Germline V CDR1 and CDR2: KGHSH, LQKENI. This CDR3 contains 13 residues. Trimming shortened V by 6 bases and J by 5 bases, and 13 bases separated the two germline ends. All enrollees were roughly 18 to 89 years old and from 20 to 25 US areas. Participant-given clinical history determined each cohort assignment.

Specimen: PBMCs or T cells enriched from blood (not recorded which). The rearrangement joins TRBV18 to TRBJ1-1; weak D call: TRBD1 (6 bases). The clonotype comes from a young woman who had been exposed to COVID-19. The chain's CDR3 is CASSLGTTTEAFF. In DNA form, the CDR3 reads TGTGCCAGCTCCCTTGGGACAACGACTGAAGCTTTCTTT.